The 25 T cell receptor beta chains listed next were all sequenced from one sample in a study of OX40 agonist ivuxolimab in advanced cancers. Libraries were prepared by immunoSEQ multiplex PCR; TCRdb keeps only in-frame clonotypes and omits some of them. This sample has around 52,000 clones, with 65% to 85% found just once. Source: CD4+ or CD8+ T cells sorted from blood, taken in a trial of the OX40 agonist ivuxolimab. The receptors were gathered from an adult with an advanced solid tumor such as melanoma, head and neck, liver or kidney cancer.

This chain connects TRBV30 to TRBJ1-1, with a weak D call TRBD1 (5 bases). This CDR3 has 13 amino acids. V was cut by 3 bases and J by 0 bases, with 8 bases left in between. CDR1 GTSNPN and CDR2 SVGIG come from the germline V gene (reference sequence). CDR3: CAWRGGVNTEAFF. The CDR3 nucleotides are TGTGCCTGGAGGGGGGGGGTGAACACTGAAGCTTTCTTT.

The chain uses TRBV4-1 and TRBJ1-2, with TRBD1 as a possible D gene (6 bases). CDR1 is MGHRA, CDR2 YSYEKL, per germline. The CDR3 spans 13 residues. V was shortened by 3 bases and J by 2 bases, with 7 bases between the two germline ends. CDR3 in amino acids: CASSQTGNYGYTF. CDR3 DNA: TGCGCCAGCAGCCAGACAGGAAACTATGGCTACACCTTC.

The chain has TRBV28 and TRBJ2-7, with D possibly matching TRBD1 (7 bases). Trimming took 6 bases from V and 6 from J, leaving 18 bases between them. The CDR3 sequence is 14 residues long. The germline V gene has CDR1 MDHEN and CDR2 SYDVKM. The CDR3 region is CASSRASGGGEQYF. Written as DNA, the CDR3 is TGTGCCAGCAGCCGTGCTTCAGGGGGAGGCGAGCAGTACTTC.

This chain links TRBV28 with TRBJ2-7; D unclear. With 7 bases removed from V and 6 bases from J, the gap between germline ends came to 19 bases. Germline V gene data show CDR1 as MDHEN and CDR2 as SYDVKM. The CDR3 contains 14 residues. The chain's CDR3 is CASKPLGPLREQYF. The CDR3 DNA reads as TGTGCCAGCAAACCTCTTGGACCGCTTCGCGAGCAGTACTTC.

V is TRBV19 and J is TRBJ2-7; possible D gene TRBD2, 6 bases. The CDR3 is made up of 13 amino acids. Germline values: CDR1 LNHDA, CDR2 SQIVND (reference sequence). Trimming shortened V by 7 bases and J by 1 base, and 11 bases separated the two germline ends. In DNA form, the CDR3 reads TGTGCCAGTATGAGGGCGGGGTCCTACGAGCAGTACTTC. It translates to CASMRAGSYEQYF. Filled out from reference TRBV19 and TRBJ2-7, the complete variable domain reads DGGITQSPKYLFRKEGQNVTLSCEQNLNHDAMYWYRQDPGQGLRLIYYSQIVNDFQKGDIAEGYSVSREKKESFPLTVTSAQKNPTAFYLCASMRAGSYEQYFGPGTRLTVT.

The rearrangement uses TRBV9 and TRBJ2-1; TRBD1 agrees at 11 bases. This CDR3 has 17 residues. Germline V gene lookup returns CDR1 SGDLS and CDR2 YYNGEE. With 0 bases clipped from V and 7 bases from J, the junction kept 9 bases outside the gene matches. The CDR3 sequence: CASSVVSRGTGGNEQFF. The CDR3 DNA follows: TGTGCCAGCAGCGTAGTTTCTCGTGGGACAGGGGGGAATGAGCAGTTCTTC.

The CDR3 sequence: CASSVTGTGDREQYF. The DNA of the CDR3 is TGTGCCAGCAGCGTAACCGGGACAGGAGACCGAGAGCAGTACTTC. The J gene is TRBJ2-7, the V gene TRBV7-2; 8 bases align to TRBD1. The CDR3 extends over 15 amino acids. Germline loops: CDR1 SGHTA, CDR2 FQGNSA. Losses at the gene ends were 5 bases for V and 7 bases for J; bases not matched to a gene: 13.

This clone was recorded once. The rearrangement links TRBV6-5 to TRBJ1-1, with D perhaps TRBD1 (6 bases). The CDR3 length is 14 residues. The V and J ends lost 5 bases and 2 bases respectively, with 12 bases between them. The germline V gene has CDR1 MNHEY and CDR2 SVGAGI. CDR3 bases: TGTGCCAGCAGTGGCCTACAGGGAAACACTGAAGCTTTCTTT. Translated, it gives CASSGLQGNTEAFF.

The CDR3 nucleotides read TGTGCCATCAGTGATGTAGGGAAAAGACAGAGCTCCTACAATGAGCAGTTCTTC. Its translation is CAISDVGKRQSSYNEQFF. V gene TRBV10-3 combines with J gene TRBJ2-1; D is possibly TRBD1 (5 bases). CDR3 length: 18 residues. The germline V gene encodes CDR1 ENHRY and CDR2 SYGVKD. Trimming left V 3 bases short and J 0 bases short, with 18 bases between.

This chain joins TRBV20-1 and TRBJ2-7, with no clear D. CDR1 is DFQATT and CDR2 is SNEGSKA in the germline V gene (reference sequence). With 5 bases removed from V and 6 bases from J, the gap between germline ends came to 5 bases. The CDR3 is 9 residues long. The DNA of the CDR3 is TGCAGTGCTTTAGTCGAGCAGTACTTC. Translation gives CSALVEQYF.

The V and J genes are TRBV13 and TRBJ2-7; unclear D gene. Per germline, CDR1 PRHDT and CDR2 FYEKMQ (reference sequence). The V gene lost 1 base and the J gene lost 0 bases, with 10 bases spanning the gap. The CDR3 is made up of 15 amino acids. CDR3 DNA sequence: TGTGCCAGCAGCTTAGTTGGACGGGCCTCCTACGAGCAGTACTTC. Amino acid sequence: CASSLVGRASYEQYF.

This clone was observed a handful of times. The chain is built from TRBV6-1 and TRBJ1-1; 8 nucleotides match TRBD1. The trim removed 7 bases at V and 5 bases at J, leaving 6 bases unmatched. Germline V gene lookup returns CDR1 MNHNS and CDR2 SASEGT. The CDR3 length is 13 residues. CDR3 bases: TGTGCCAGCATAACAGGGGGGGGGACTGAAGCTTTCTTT. Translation: CASITGGGTEAFF.

The rearrangement links TRBV11-2 to TRBJ2-1; TRBD2 agrees at 9 bases. CDR1 SGHAT and CDR2 FQNNGV come from the germline V gene. The trim removed 5 bases at V and 9 bases at J, leaving 14 bases unmatched. The CDR3 covers 16 residues. The CDR3: CASSPQFGLAGSEQFF. The CDR3 DNA is TGTGCCAGCAGCCCCCAATTTGGGCTAGCGGGAAGTGAGCAGTTCTTC.

The V and J genes are TRBV7-2 and TRBJ2-6, with 7 bases identical to TRBD1. With 6 bases clipped from V and 0 bases from J, the junction kept 8 bases outside the gene matches. The CDR3 has 17 amino acids. CDR1 is SGHTA and CDR2 is FQGNSA in the germline V gene. CDR3 DNA sequence: TGTGCCAGCAGTTCACCGGGACAGTCCTCTGGGGCCAACGTCCTGACTTTC. It is translated as CASSSPGQSSGANVLTF. Drawing the rest from reference TRBV7-2 and TRBJ2-6, the complete variable domain is GAGVSQSPSNKVTEKGKDVELRCDPISGHTALYWYRQSLGQGLEFLIYFQGNSAPDKSGLPSDRFSAERTGGSVSTLTIQRTQQEDSAVYLCASSSPGQSSGANVLTFGAGSRLTVL.

The V gene is TRBV28, the J gene TRBJ2-7, with TRBD2 as a possible D gene (5 bases). From germline, CDR1 is MDHEN and CDR2 SYDVKM. The CDR3 length is 12 residues. Trimming stripped 3 bases from V and 9 bases from J, with 12 bases between. As DNA, the CDR3 is TGTGCCAGCAGTTTCCTTAGCGCAGGGCAGTACTTC. It is translated as CASSFLSAGQYF.

V usage is TRBV28 and J usage is TRBJ2-6; 8 bases map to TRBD1. The germline CDR1 and CDR2 sequences are MDHEN and SYDVKM. The V and J ends lost 5 bases and 3 bases, in that order; junction bases with no gene match: 9. The CDR3 is 17 amino acids. In nucleotides, the CDR3 is TGTGCCAGCAGTCCTGGACAGGGCCACTTTGGGGCCAACGTCCTGACTTTC. Residues: CASSPGQGHFGANVLTF.

V and J are TRBV19 and TRBJ2-1; 9 positions match TRBD2. The CDR3 consists of 13 residues. Germline CDR1 and CDR2: LNHDA and SQIVND (reference sequence). The V segment lost 8 bases and the J segment 4 bases; nucleotides outside the gene matches: 3. CDR3 DNA: TGTGCCAGTCGGCGGGAGGGGTACAATGAGCAGTTCTTC. It is translated as CASRREGYNEQFF.

Details on this clone: The sample holds other DNA sequences that translate to the same CDR3. The rearrangement links TRBV19 to TRBJ2-7, with 9 bases aligning to TRBD1. The CDR3 consists of 13 residues. Trimming removed 3 bases from V and 7 bases from J; junction bases left unmatched: 4. The germline V gene has CDR1 LNHDA and CDR2 SQIVND (reference sequence). CDR3 protein: CASSMDRGREQYF. For the CDR3, the DNA is TGTGCCAGTAGTATGGACAGGGGCCGGGAGCAGTACTTC.

V and J are TRBV18 and TRBJ2-5; 7 nucleotides agree with TRBD1. This CDR3 has 13 amino acids. Trimming took 4 bases from V and 2 from J; bases not matched to a gene: 1. The germline gives CDR1 KGHSH, CDR2 LQKENI. The CDR3 DNA sequence: TGTGCCAGCTCACAGGGGGCGCAAGAGACCCAGTACTTC. This codes for CASSQGAQETQYF.

The chain employs TRBV12-2 and TRBJ2-5. TRBV12-2 has pseudogene status. This CDR3 is built from 16 residues. The CDR3 bases are TGTGCAAGTCGCTCACGGGCAACCTCGGTCCAAGAGACCCAGTACTTC. Translating it yields CASRSRATSVQETQYF.

CDR3 sequence: CASSLVLAGVSGANVLTF. The CDR3 DNA is TGCGCCAGCAGCTTGGTACTAGCGGGGGTCTCTGGGGCCAACGTCCTGACTTTC. The V gene is TRBV5-1, the J gene TRBJ2-6; 11 bases align to TRBD2. Trimming cost V 0 bases and J 0 bases; bases outside gene matches: 2. The CDR3 consists of 18 residues. Germline V gene sequence: CDR1 SGHRS, CDR2 YFSETQ.

The rearrangement links TRBV7-2 to TRBJ1-5, with D hard to call. V was clipped by 5 bases and J by 4 bases, with 15 bases between them. Germline V gene lookup returns CDR1 SGHTA and CDR2 FQGNSA. The CDR3 is 15 amino acids. CDR3 sequence: CASSAHGPGNQPQHF. CDR3 bases: TGTGCCAGCAGCGCCCATGGCCCTGGAAATCAGCCCCAGCATTTT.

The gene calls are TRBV19 and TRBJ1-2; a weak D match, TRBD1 (5 bases). The CDR3 has 15 amino acids. Looked up from germline, CDR1 is LNHDA and CDR2 is SQIVND (reference sequence). V dropped 3 bases and J dropped 6 bases, with 17 bases sitting between them. The CDR3 coding sequence is TGTGCCAGTAGTATCTCGACAGCCGACCAAAATGGCTACACCTTC. Its translation: CASSISTADQNGYTF.

The chain carries TRBV5-5 and TRBJ2-7; 9 positions match TRBD1. With V trimmed by 2 bases and J by 3 bases, 6 bases remained unmatched. The length of the CDR3 is 15 residues. CDR1 and CDR2 (germline): SGHKS, YYEKEE (reference sequence). CDR3: CASSLNRGRGYEQYF. The CDR3 region has the DNA TGTGCCAGCAGCTTAAACAGGGGGCGCGGCTACGAGCAGTACTTC.

The rearrangement links TRBV4-1 to TRBJ2-5; 10 bases are shared with TRBD1. Germline V gives CDR1 MGHRA, CDR2 YSYEKL. The CDR3 contains 16 residues. V lost 2 bases and J lost 5; bases outside the gene matches: 8. Here the CDR3 DNA reads TGCGCCAGCAGCCAACCTGGGACAGGGGTTATCGAGACCCAGTACTTC. Its translation is CASSQPGTGVIETQYF.